The next 4 T cell receptor beta chains were all read from a single sample in a study of T cell responses to AZD1222 COVID-19 vaccine. Here immunoSEQ multiplex PCR was the method, and the copy in TCRdb shows in-frame clones only, minus some. Here the sample table reports about 140,000 clones. The sequencing sample was made of peripheral blood. The receptors shown here come from an adult in good health.

The rearrangement links TRBV14 to TRBJ1-1; a weak D match, TRBD1 (6 bases). This CDR3 is built from 13 residues. V was trimmed by 4 bases and J by 6 bases, leaving 12 bases between them. The V gene's germline CDR1 is SGHDN and CDR2 FVKESK. CDR3 sequence (DNA): TGTGCCAGCAGCCGACGACAGGACCCTGAAGCTTTCTTT. The encoded protein is CASSRRQDPEAFF.

This chain connects TRBV3-1 (or the pseudogene TRBV3-2) to TRBJ1-1; D remains ambiguous. This CDR3 is built from 14 residues. The germline V and J ends were trimmed by 4 bases and 0 bases, with 9 bases remaining between them. The germline V gene encodes CDR1 LGHDT and CDR2 YNNKEL (reference sequence). Written as DNA, the CDR3 is TGTGCCAGCAGCCGAGGGTTCATGAACACTGAAGCTTTCTTT. Translated, it gives CASSRGFMNTEAFF.

The chain has TRBV12-3 or TRBV12-4 and TRBJ2-2; no definite D call. The CDR3 length is 13 residues. The V gene lost 1 base and the J gene lost 9 bases, with 9 bases spanning the gap. The DNA for the CDR3 is TGTGCCAGCAGTTTAGGGGCCTGGCGGGAGCTGTTTTTT. Protein product: CASSLGAWRELFF.

V gene TRBV29-1 combines with J gene TRBJ1-2; D gene uncertain. The V and J ends lost 6 bases and 0 bases respectively, with 17 bases between them. This CDR3 has 15 residues. Germline V gene lookup returns CDR1 SQVTM and CDR2 ANQGSEA. The CDR3 sequence is CSVPLEWGANYGYTF. DNA of the CDR3: TGCAGCGTACCTTTGGAATGGGGAGCTAACTATGGCTACACCTTC.